This T cell receptor beta chain was obtained from a study of T cell changes during pregnancy in multiple sclerosis. The germline gives CDR1 SGHVS, CDR2 FQNEAQ. CDR3 length: 16 residues. Losses at the gene ends were 1 base for V and 8 bases for J; bases not matched to a gene: 11. Profiling relied on immunoSEQ multiplex PCR, and the TCRdb table lists in-frame clones only, not all of them. Altogether around 100,000 clones are present, 80% to 95% being singletons, with the ten largest covering 1.9%. V usage is TRBV7-8 and J usage is TRBJ1-2; 9 nucleotides match TRBD1. The input for sequencing was peripheral blood, taken after pregnancy. The receptor's source is a female donor with multiple sclerosis, enrolled in a pregnancy study. As DNA, the CDR3 is TGTGCCAGCAGCTTAGAACCGGGACAGGGTGCCTGGGGCTACACCTTC. It codes for CASSLEPGQGAWGYTF.